Detailed here is one TCR beta chain. V lost 1 base and J lost 1, with 7 bases in between. The CDR3 is 14 residues long. Germline V gene sequence: CDR1 SGHAT, CDR2 FQDESV (reference sequence). This entry comes from a study of TIL therapy for anti-PD-1-resistant metastatic lung cancer. The libraries were made with immunoSEQ v3. Only in-frame clones appear in the TCRdb table, and some are missing; sequencing was by immunoSEQ multiplex PCR. Of nearly 60,000 clones in the sample, 73% are singletons; the top ten hold about 1.8%. Time point reported: pre-treatment sample, taken before nivolumab and TIL therapy.

This TCR was recovered from a person between 30 and 79 years old with non-small cell lung cancer. The specimen was blood, collected at baseline. The chain combines TRBV11-1 with TRBJ1-1; no firm D call. The CDR3 here is CASSLGVANTEAFF. In nucleotides, the CDR3 is TGTGCCAGCAGCTTAGGGGTGGCGAACACTGAAGCTTTCTTT.